The clone carrying this T cell receptor beta chain was seen many times. Its antigen is as yet unknown. The study included ophthalmopathy patients with Clinical Activity Score at least 3, NOSPECS grade at least 4 and duration under 3 months. Investigators excluded patients with uncontrolled infection, other autoimmune disease, pregnancy or lactation. This CDR3 comprises 16 residues. V was clipped by 2 bases and J by 4 bases; unmatched bases: 8. RNA transcripts gave rise to amplified TCR beta CDR3 regions. TCR CDR3 underwent first-round RT-PCR with the HTBI primer set. Each CDR3 protein is one row after TCRdb ran MiXCR on the multiplex PCR reads. Of 300,000 to 350,000 distinct CDR3 sequences in the sample, roughly 18% were seen once. The sample is drawn from a study of T cells in Graves' hyperthyroidism and ophthalmopathy. Study findings and constraints: The blood repertoire included most of the expanded thyroid clonotypes above 0.001.

The rearrangement links TRBV12-3 or TRBV12-4 to TRBJ2-4, with 7 bases matching TRBD2. This TCR was sampled from a woman in her thirties or forties with Graves' ophthalmopathy. Material: blood. The DNA of the CDR3 is TGTGCCAGCAGTTTATTTACTAGCGTTTATAAAAACATTCAGTACTTC. As protein: CASSLFTSVYKNIQYF.